Listed below are T cell receptor beta chains from one sample, sequenced in a study of blood T cells in healthy people across ages. TCRdb re-analysed the 5' RACE reads in MiXCR, keeping a single row per CDR3 protein. This table holds some 930,000 distinct CDR3 sequences, 25% to 35% found once. This sample also belongs to another study, concerning T cells of mothers and their children.

Sequenced input: blood. Every receptor here comes from a woman in her thirties or forties in good health. Both conserved end residues are part of each CDR3. D genes are given only for firm matches. Some rows mark clone size as missing; the rest say once, few, many or name a class of expanded clone.

TRBD1 TRBJ1-2 TRBV25-1 NA TGTGCCAGCAGTCAACGTCCCGGGACAGATGGCTACACCTTC CASSQRPGTDGYTF
NA TRBJ2-5 TRBV7-9 many TGTGCCAGCAGCCCCACAGGGAGAGAGACCCAGTACTTC CASSPTGRETQYF
NA TRBJ1-1 TRBV13 NA TGTGCCAGCAGCTTATTAGTAGGGCAGTTGAACACTGAAGCTTTCTTT CASSLLVGQLNTEAFF
NA TRBJ1-5 TRBV30 NA TGTGCCTGGAGGCGGAGCAGCAATCAGCCCCAGCATTTT CAWRRSSNQPQHF
TRBD1 TRBJ2-7 TRBV7-7 NA TGTGCTAGCAGCTTAGGGGGCGCGGACGAGCAGTACTTC CASSLGGADEQYF
TRBD2 TRBJ2-1 TRBV12-3/TRBV12-4 NA TGTGCCAGCAGTTTAGGGCACCTCCTACTAGCGGGGGGGAGTGAGCAGTTCTTC CASSLGHLLLAGGSEQFF
NA TRBJ1-1 TRBV12-3/TRBV12-4 few TGTGCCAGCAACCCGGGGGGGTCCGAAGCTTTCTTT CASNPGGSEAFF
NA TRBJ2-6 TRBV5-1 NA TGCGCCAGCAGCTTGGGGGCGTCGGGGGCCAACGTCTGGACTTTC CASSLGASGANVWTF
NA TRBJ1-1 TRBV6-5 few TGTGCCAGCAGTTACGGACAGAGGAACACTGAAGCTTTCTTT CASSYGQRNTEAFF
NA TRBJ1-6 TRBV5-1 NA TGCGCCAGCAGCCCGAAGAATAGTTCACCCCTCCACTTT CASSPKNSSPLHF
TRBD2 TRBJ2-1 TRBV4-1 NA TGCGCCAGCAGCCAAAATCTAGCGGGGGAGAACAATGAGCAGTTCTTC CASSQNLAGENNEQFF
TRBD2 TRBJ2-1 TRBV7-9 few TGTGCCAGCAGCTTAGTAGCGGGGGGGTCCGGGTCCTACAATGAGCAGTTCTTC CASSLVAGGSGSYNEQFF
NA TRBJ2-5 TRBV2 few TGTGCCAGCAGATATGGGCGGGAAGAGACCCAGTACTTC CASRYGREETQYF
TRBD1 TRBJ1-5 TRBV6-2/TRBV6-3 few TGTGCCAGCAGTTACTCTGCCCGGGACAGGGTCTTCAATCAGCCCCAGCATTTT CASSYSARDRVFNQPQHF
NA TRBJ1-2 TRBV6-5 NA TGTGCCAGCCGTGACAACAGGGAGGGGGATGGCTACACCTTC CASRDNREGDGYTF
NA TRBJ1-2 TRBV20-1 many TGCAGTGCCCATAGTAGAACATTCTATGGCTACACCTTC CSAHSRTFYGYTF
NA TRBJ2-2 TRBV9 few TGTGCCAGCAGCGTTTTGGGGACACCCTCGAGCACCGGGGAGCTGTTTTTT CASSVLGTPSSTGELFF
TRBD1 TRBJ1-2 TRBV4-1 few TGCACCAGCAGCCTCCGGACAGGGGGCGAAGATGGCTACACCTTC CTSSLRTGGEDGYTF
TRBD1 TRBJ1-5 TRBV19 NA TGTGCCAGTGTGGGACAGGGGGAATTCAATCAGCCCCAGCATTTT CASVGQGEFNQPQHF
NA TRBJ2-5 TRBV29-1 NA TGCAGCGTTTTAGGGGTCGGAGAGACCCAGTACTTC CSVLGVGETQYF
TRBD1 TRBJ1-5 TRBV25-1 NA TGTGCCAGCAGTGATTCGCAGGGGGGAAGTCAGCCCCAGCATTTT CASSDSQGGSQPQHF
NA TRBJ1-2 TRBV3-1 few TGTGCCAGCAGCCAAGGGGCCGGCTCCACTCTCTATGGCTACACCTTC CASSQGAGSTLYGYTF